This T cell receptor (beta chain) emerged from a study of CD8 T cells in ankylosing spondylitis. Germline CDR1 and CDR2: LNHDA and SQIVND (reference sequence). The CDR3 totals 15 residues. The V gene end was trimmed by 5 bases and the J gene end by 6 bases; junction bases not matched to a gene: 13. Study-level points and caveats: From matched ankylosing spondylitis synovial fluid, disease-linked clones were reportedly recovered at significantly enriched levels.

One entry per CDR3 protein results from TCRdb running MiXCR on the 5' RACE reads. Of about 33,000 distinct CDR3 sequences listed, around 15% are singletons. This clonotype is a singleton in its sample. Its target is not known. Material for sequencing was synovial fluid, either unsorted or a sorted T cell fraction (not recorded which). This chain joins TRBV19 and TRBJ2-7, with 7 nucleotides matching TRBD2. This TCR came from a male donor with ankylosing spondylitis. The CDR3 here is CASSPRAGLISEQYF. The CDR3 bases are TGTGCCAGTAGTCCTCGAGCGGGGTTGATTTCCGAGCAGTACTTC.